This TCR beta chain was documented in a study of OX40 agonist ivuxolimab in advanced cancers. Overall study context: Among those enrolled, mean age was 60 years (range roughly 23 to 85) and approximately 80% were male.

The table came from immunoSEQ multiplex PCR; TCRdb's copy has only in-frame clones and leaves some out. This table holds tens of thousands of clones, just over 85% found once. Sampling of blood occurred at baseline, cycle 4 day 1, and cycle 7 day 1. This clone was seen a handful of times. Its target is unknown. General study points: In the expanded peripheral T cells, antigen specificity was never determined. With doses of 0.1 to 3.0 mg/kg, CD4+ and CD8+ blood T cells had undergone clonal expansion by week 6.

Specimen: CD4+ or CD8+ T cells sorted from blood, collected in a trial of the OX40 agonist ivuxolimab. This TCR derives from an adult with an advanced solid tumor such as melanoma, head and neck, liver or kidney cancer.

The CDR3 reads CASSRAGGQSQPQHF. CDR3 sequence (DNA): TGTGCCAGCTCACGGGCGGGAGGTCAGAGTCAGCCCCAGCATTTT. V is TRBV18 and J is TRBJ1-5; no clear D gene. The CDR3 sequence is 15 residues long. V was pared by 4 bases and J by 6 bases, with 16 bases between. Germline CDR1 reads KGHSH; CDR2 reads LQKENI.